The clone carrying this T cell receptor (beta chain) appeared a single time. The data originate from a study of blood T cell repertoires in COVID-19. Study-wide context: Nucleic acid was either cDNA or gDNA, and it came from T cells, B-cell-depleted T cells, or PBMCs.

Enrollees, 18 to 89 years old, lived in approximately 24 US areas. Those designated as exposed participants met a COVID-19 case within 2 weeks before study entry. Germline loops: CDR1 SEHNR, CDR2 FQNEAQ (reference sequence). This CDR3 spans 14 amino acids. V dropped 5 bases and J dropped 8 bases, with 18 bases sitting between them. The assay was immunoSEQ multiplex PCR, and TCRdb's table has in-frame clones only and misses some. The top ten hold 51% of the sample, which has roughly 58,000 clones, 65% to 85% seen once. The clonotype was recovered from a woman aged 55-75 years who had been exposed to COVID-19. The sequenced material came from PBMCs or T cells enriched from blood (not recorded which). V is TRBV7-9 and J is TRBJ1-1; no clear D. CDR3 residues: CASSPSGATKEAFF. CDR3 sequence (DNA): TGTGCCAGCAGCCCCTCCGGTGCGACAAAAGAAGCTTTCTTT.